These T cell receptor beta chains were read from a single sample in a study of cytomegalovirus exposure and HLA in healthy donors. TCRdb keeps only in-frame clones here, not all; method: immunoSEQ multiplex PCR. The sample shows nearly 200,000 clones, 75% to 85% of them seen only once. The source material was PBMCs. Every receptor here comes from a woman between 45 and 65 years old in good health and CMV-seropositive. Each CDR3 is given with its conserved first and last residue. A D gene is named only where the DNA matches it firmly. Part of the rows lack a size; the others show once, few, many or a class for expanded clones.

CDR3aa: CASSLKPSSTDTQYF
CDR3nt: TGTGCCAGCAGCTTAAAGCCTAGCAGCACAGATACGCAGTATTTT
abundance: NA
j_gene: TRBJ2-3
v_gene: TRBV7-3
d_gene: NA

CDR3aa: CASSYQRGGTDTQYF
CDR3nt: TGTGCCAGCAGTTATCAGCGGGGGGGCACAGATACGCAGTATTTT
abundance: NA
j_gene: TRBJ2-3
v_gene: TRBV28
d_gene: TRBD2

CDR3aa: CASSIAREAGGNTEAFF
CDR3nt: TGTGCCAGTAGTATAGCCCGGGAGGCAGGAGGAAACACTGAAGCTTTCTTT
abundance: NA
j_gene: TRBJ1-1
v_gene: TRBV19
d_gene: NA

CDR3aa: CASSLYRPAPQETQYF
CDR3nt: TGTGCCAGCAGCTTATACAGACCAGCCCCCCAAGAGACCCAGTACTTC
abundance: few
j_gene: TRBJ2-5
v_gene: TRBV7-9
d_gene: NA

CDR3aa: CASSLTSGSSYEQYF
CDR3nt: TGCGCCAGCAGCTTGACTAGCGGGAGCTCCTACGAGCAGTACTTC
abundance: NA
j_gene: TRBJ2-7
v_gene: TRBV5-1
d_gene: TRBD2

CDR3aa: CASGQGGDTEAFF
CDR3nt: TGTGCCAGCGGACAGGGAGGGGACACTGAAGCTTTCTTT
abundance: NA
j_gene: TRBJ1-1
v_gene: TRBV5-6
d_gene: TRBD1

CDR3aa: CASSEAAGSTYGKLFF
CDR3nt: TGTGCCAGCAGTGAAGCGGCGGGCAGTACTTACGGGAAACTGTTTTTT
abundance: NA
j_gene: TRBJ1-4
v_gene: TRBV6-1
d_gene: NA

CDR3aa: CAISEFTGQETQYF
CDR3nt: TGTGCCATCAGTGAGTTTACAGGACAAGAGACCCAGTACTTC
abundance: NA
j_gene: TRBJ2-5
v_gene: TRBV10-3
d_gene: NA

CDR3aa: CASRRDGSSYEQYF
CDR3nt: TGTGCCAGCAGGAGAGACGGGAGCTCCTACGAGCAGTACTTC
abundance: NA
j_gene: TRBJ2-7
v_gene: TRBV28
d_gene: NA

CDR3aa: CASRPIGATEAFF
CDR3nt: TGTGCCAGCAGGCCTATAGGGGCCACTGAAGCTTTCTTT
abundance: NA
j_gene: TRBJ1-1
v_gene: TRBV28
d_gene: NA

CDR3aa: CASSLGTSGIQETQYF
CDR3nt: TGCGCCAGCAGCTTGGGGACTAGCGGGATACAAGAGACCCAGTACTTC
abundance: NA
j_gene: TRBJ2-5
v_gene: TRBV5-1
d_gene: TRBD2

CDR3aa: CASSPELAGGNSYEQFF
CDR3nt: TGCGCCAGCAGCCCGGAGCTAGCGGGGGGGAATAGCTATGAGCAGTTCTTC
abundance: few
j_gene: TRBJ2-1
v_gene: TRBV5-1
d_gene: TRBD2

CDR3aa: CASGGLAGDEQFF
CDR3nt: TGTGCTAGTGGGGGACTAGCGGGGGATGAGCAGTTCTTC
abundance: once
j_gene: TRBJ2-1
v_gene: TRBV12-5
d_gene: TRBD2

CDR3aa: CASRSQGATEAFF
CDR3nt: TGCGCCAGCAGGTCCCAGGGGGCCACTGAAGCTTTCTTT
abundance: NA
j_gene: TRBJ1-1
v_gene: TRBV5-1
d_gene: TRBD1

CDR3aa: CASSARTGSYEQYF
CDR3nt: TGTGCCAGTAGTGCCCGGACAGGGTCCTACGAGCAGTACTTC
abundance: NA
j_gene: TRBJ2-7
v_gene: TRBV19
d_gene: TRBD1

CDR3aa: CASSFGGSYEQYF
CDR3nt: TGTGCCAGCAGCTTCGGAGGGTCCTACGAGCAGTACTTC
abundance: NA
j_gene: TRBJ2-7
v_gene: TRBV5-5
d_gene: NA

CDR3aa: CASSLVGVLGETQYF
CDR3nt: TGTGCCAGCAGCTTGGTCGGGGTACTGGGAGAGACCCAGTACTTC
abundance: NA
j_gene: TRBJ2-5
v_gene: TRBV5-6
d_gene: NA

CDR3aa: CASALGLAHNEQFF
CDR3nt: TGTGCTAGTGCTCTGGGACTAGCCCACAATGAGCAGTTCTTC
abundance: NA
j_gene: TRBJ2-1
v_gene: TRBV12-5
d_gene: TRBD2

CDR3aa: CSVSGQGFMNTEAFF
CDR3nt: TGCAGCGTCTCGGGACAGGGTTTTATGAACACTGAAGCTTTCTTT
abundance: NA
j_gene: TRBJ1-1
v_gene: TRBV29-1
d_gene: TRBD1

CDR3aa: CASDRGSYEQYF
CDR3nt: TGTGCCAGCGACAGGGGCTCCTACGAGCAGTACTTC
abundance: NA
j_gene: TRBJ2-7
v_gene: TRBV2
d_gene: TRBD1

CDR3aa: CASSDYRAYGYTF
CDR3nt: TGTGCCAGCAGTGACTACAGGGCCTATGGCTACACCTTC
abundance: few
j_gene: TRBJ1-2
v_gene: TRBV2
d_gene: NA

CDR3aa: CASSFGDTGELFF
CDR3nt: TGTGCCAGCAGCTTCGGAGACACCGGGGAGCTGTTTTTT
abundance: NA
j_gene: TRBJ2-2
v_gene: TRBV5-4
d_gene: NA

CDR3aa: CASSVADSGRAETQYF
CDR3nt: TGTGCCAGCAGCGTAGCTGATAGCGGGAGAGCGGAGACCCAGTACTTC
abundance: NA
j_gene: TRBJ2-5
v_gene: TRBV9
d_gene: TRBD2

CDR3aa: CASTSSGSSTDTQYF
CDR3nt: TGTGCCAGTACCTCGAGCGGGTCCAGCACAGATACGCAGTATTTT
abundance: few
j_gene: TRBJ2-3
v_gene: TRBV28
d_gene: NA

CDR3aa: CASSQRVTAYEQYF
CDR3nt: TGTGCCAGTAGTCAAAGAGTGACAGCCTACGAGCAGTACTTC
abundance: NA
j_gene: TRBJ2-7
v_gene: TRBV19
d_gene: NA

CDR3aa: CASSLSQETQYF
CDR3nt: TGTGCCAGCAGCCTTAGTCAAGAGACCCAGTACTTC
abundance: NA
j_gene: TRBJ2-5
v_gene: TRBV28
d_gene: NA

CDR3aa: CASSHRNSGFGTEAFF
CDR3nt: TGCGCCAGCAGTCATCGCAATTCAGGGTTTGGCACTGAAGCTTTCTTT
abundance: NA
j_gene: TRBJ1-1
v_gene: TRBV23-1
d_gene: NA

CDR3aa: CASSFLAGDTDTQYF
CDR3nt: TGTGCCAGCAGCTTCTTAGCGGGAGACACAGATACGCAGTATTTT
abundance: NA
j_gene: TRBJ2-3
v_gene: TRBV7-8
d_gene: TRBD2

CDR3aa: CASSRTAGSYEQYF
CDR3nt: TGTGCCAGCAGCCGGACAGCTGGATCCTACGAGCAGTACTTC
abundance: NA
j_gene: TRBJ2-7
v_gene: TRBV7-8
d_gene: NA

CDR3aa: CASSLAGRTDTQYF
CDR3nt: TGTGCCAGCAGCCTAGCGGGTCGCACAGATACGCAGTATTTT
abundance: NA
j_gene: TRBJ2-3
v_gene: TRBV7-3
d_gene: TRBD2

CDR3aa: CASSLHREAFF
CDR3nt: TGTGCCAGCAGCCTCCACAGGGAAGCTTTCTTT
abundance: NA
j_gene: TRBJ1-1
v_gene: TRBV7-2
d_gene: NA

CDR3aa: CASSTGQGPSYEQYF
CDR3nt: TGCGCCAGCAGCACCGGACAGGGACCCTCCTACGAGCAGTACTTC
abundance: NA
j_gene: TRBJ2-7
v_gene: TRBV5-1
d_gene: TRBD1

CDR3aa: CASSLAQGAAETQYF
CDR3nt: TGCGCCAGCAGCTTAGCGCAGGGGGCTGCCGAGACCCAGTACTTC
abundance: NA
j_gene: TRBJ2-5
v_gene: TRBV5-1
d_gene: TRBD1

CDR3aa: CASKDRTGGKYGYTF
CDR3nt: TGTGCCAGCAAGGATCGGACAGGGGGCAAATATGGCTACACCTTC
abundance: NA
j_gene: TRBJ1-2
v_gene: TRBV28
d_gene: TRBD1

CDR3aa: CASSQDPGGTGGSYEQYF
CDR3nt: TGTGCCAGCAGCCAAGACCCGGGAGGGACAGGGGGCTCCTACGAGCAGTACTTC
abundance: NA
j_gene: TRBJ2-7
v_gene: TRBV4-2
d_gene: TRBD1

CDR3aa: CASSRLAGARNEQFF
CDR3nt: TGTGCCAGCAGCCGCCTAGCGGGGGCGAGGAATGAGCAGTTCTTC
abundance: NA
j_gene: TRBJ2-1
v_gene: TRBV9
d_gene: TRBD2

CDR3aa: CASKISPTGYGYTF
CDR3nt: TGTGCCAGCAAAATCTCCCCCACCGGCTATGGCTACACCTTC
abundance: NA
j_gene: TRBJ1-2
v_gene: TRBV6-5
d_gene: NA

CDR3aa: CSALRGEAFF
CDR3nt: TGCAGTGCCCTAAGGGGGGAAGCTTTCTTT
abundance: NA
j_gene: TRBJ1-1
v_gene: TRBV20-1
d_gene: NA

CDR3aa: CAWTLDRGQPQHF
CDR3nt: TGTGCCTGGACCTTAGACAGGGGTCAGCCCCAGCATTTT
abundance: once
j_gene: TRBJ1-5
v_gene: TRBV30
d_gene: TRBD1

CDR3aa: CASSYSGGRDGYTF
CDR3nt: TGTGCCAGCAGTTACTCGGGGGGAAGGGATGGCTACACCTTC
abundance: NA
j_gene: TRBJ1-2
v_gene: TRBV6-5
d_gene: NA

CDR3aa: CASSVGGGAETGELFF
CDR3nt: TGTGCCAGCAGCGTAGGCGGGGGGGCGGAAACCGGGGAGCTGTTTTTT
abundance: NA
j_gene: TRBJ2-2
v_gene: TRBV9
d_gene: TRBD2

CDR3aa: CSVLGLPEHYEQYF
CDR3nt: TGCAGCGTCCTGGGGCTCCCGGAGCACTACGAGCAGTACTTC
abundance: NA
j_gene: TRBJ2-7
v_gene: TRBV29-1
d_gene: NA

CDR3aa: CASPMGAPWETQYF
CDR3nt: TGTGCCAGTCCTATGGGAGCGCCGTGGGAGACCCAGTACTTC
abundance: NA
j_gene: TRBJ2-5
v_gene: TRBV28
d_gene: NA

CDR3aa: CASSFGLGGTTDTQYF
CDR3nt: TGCGCCAGCAGCTTCGGACTAGGGGGAACCACAGATACGCAGTATTTT
abundance: NA
j_gene: TRBJ2-3
v_gene: TRBV5-1
d_gene: NA

CDR3aa: CAWSPKLYRGRRDTQYF
CDR3nt: TGTGCCTGGAGTCCTAAACTCTACAGGGGAAGAAGAGATACGCAGTATTTT
abundance: NA
j_gene: TRBJ2-3
v_gene: TRBV30
d_gene: TRBD1

CDR3aa: CATSRGQSMNTEAFF
CDR3nt: TGTGCCACCAGCAGGGGACAGAGCATGAACACTGAAGCTTTCTTT
abundance: NA
j_gene: TRBJ1-1
v_gene: TRBV15
d_gene: TRBD1

CDR3aa: CASSPRPGTIYEQYF
CDR3nt: TGTGCCAGCAGCCCTCGTCCCGGGACTATTTACGAGCAGTACTTC
abundance: NA
j_gene: TRBJ2-7
v_gene: TRBV7-3
d_gene: TRBD2